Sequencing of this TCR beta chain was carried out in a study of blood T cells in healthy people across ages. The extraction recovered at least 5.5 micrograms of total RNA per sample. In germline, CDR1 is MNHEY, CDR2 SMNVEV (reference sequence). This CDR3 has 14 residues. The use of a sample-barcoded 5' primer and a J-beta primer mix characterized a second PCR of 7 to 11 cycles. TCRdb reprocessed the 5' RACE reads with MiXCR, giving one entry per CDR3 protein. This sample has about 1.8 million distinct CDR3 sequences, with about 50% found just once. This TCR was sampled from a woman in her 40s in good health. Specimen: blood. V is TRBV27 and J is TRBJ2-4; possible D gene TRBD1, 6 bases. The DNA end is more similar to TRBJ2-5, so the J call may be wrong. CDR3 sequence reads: CASSIRDTRGTQYF. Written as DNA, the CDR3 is TGTGCCAGCAGTATCCGGGACACACGAGGGACCCAGTACTTC.